This T cell receptor (beta chain) came from a study of shared clonotypes between healthy human individuals. General study results and limits: Even with large depth, rarefaction showed that sorted-subset sequencing was incomplete. Naive subsets generally had larger estimated richness than memory subsets.

Per the original data handling: Junction-only immunoSEQ data arrived without quality scores, meaning filtering differed. TCRdb's copy holds only in-frame clones and misses some; the assay was immunoSEQ multiplex PCR. V and J calls and clone size are copied from that table; D and trimming were computed from the DNA. The data show under 1 million clones, 85% to 95% seen once. With respect to this clone: Its antigen is unknown.

Germline trimming cut 6 bases from V and 4 bases from J; bases unmatched to any gene: 5. This CDR3 is 15 amino acids long. Per germline, CDR1 SGHTA and CDR2 FQGNSA. Terminally differentiated effector memory CD45RA+ cells were excluded from the naive CD8 cells, which were CD45RO-negative and positively selected for CCR7. The receptor was derived from a young man in good health. Sequencing was done on a sample of naive CD8+ T cells sorted from blood. The V call is TRBV7-2, the J call TRBJ2-3, with 12 bases lining up with TRBD2. The CDR3 nucleotides are TGTGCCAGCAGGCCCTCTAGCGGGAGGGCAGATACGCAGTATTTT. It specifies CASRPSSGRADTQYF.